The 18 T cell receptor beta chains listed next were all sequenced from one sample in a study of T cell responses to AZD1222 COVID-19 vaccine. TCRdb's table, derived via immunoSEQ multiplex PCR, lists solely in-frame clones and lacks some. Of about 170,000 clones in the sample, 93% were seen once. This specimen consisted of peripheral blood, obtained on day 0 of AZD1222 vaccination. These receptors all stem from an adult in good health.

V is TRBV14 and J is TRBJ2-1; no clear D. V gave up 4 bases and J gave up 4 bases, with 14 bases separating them. The CDR3 is made up of 15 amino acids. CDR1 SGHDN and CDR2 FVKESK come from the germline V gene. CDR3 in amino acids: CASSLYLANYNEQFF. The CDR3 DNA sequence: TGTGCCAGCAGCCTTTATTTGGCAAATTACAATGAGCAGTTCTTC.

The chain recombines TRBV4-1 with TRBJ2-7; 8 bases align to TRBD1. The V and J ends lost 4 bases and 4 bases, in that order; junction bases with no gene match: 9. Germline lookup yields CDR1 MGHRA and CDR2 YSYEKL. This CDR3 contains 15 residues. The chain's CDR3 is CASSPARGQGYEQYF. CDR3 sequence (DNA): TGCGCCAGCAGCCCTGCCAGGGGGCAGGGGTACGAGCAGTACTTC.

This clone was seen a handful of times. The chain joins TRBV18 to TRBJ2-3, with D hard to call. Germline V gene sequence: CDR1 KGHSH, CDR2 LQKENI. This CDR3 has 13 residues. With 3 bases removed from V and 1 base from J, the gap between germline ends came to 5 bases. Here the CDR3 reads CASSPDGTDTQYF. The CDR3 region has the DNA TGTGCCAGCTCACCGGACGGCACAGATACGCAGTATTTT.

The rearrangement joins TRBV19 to TRBJ1-5; TRBD1 is a possible D gene (5 bases). The ends were cut back, 3 bases at V and 5 bases at J, with 5 bases in the middle. CDR3 length: 12 amino acids. Germline CDR1 LNHDA, CDR2 SQIVND (reference sequence). CDR3 sequence: CASSMGDQPQHF. As DNA, the CDR3 is TGTGCCAGTAGTATGGGGGATCAGCCCCAGCATTTT.

The chain links TRBV19 to TRBJ1-1, with 7 bases that match TRBD1. Germline CDR1 reads LNHDA; CDR2 reads SQIVND (reference sequence). The CDR3 covers 17 residues. V lost 4 bases to trimming and J lost 0 bases; unmatched junction nucleotides: 11. The CDR3 spells CASSNPRGGGMNTEAFF. In DNA, the CDR3 is TGTGCCAGTAGTAACCCTAGAGGGGGCGGAATGAACACTGAAGCTTTCTTT.

This chain connects TRBV5-1 to TRBJ2-7; TRBD1 matches 8 bases. The CDR3 runs 15 residues. The germline CDR1 and CDR2 sequences are SGHRS and YFSETQ. With V trimmed by 4 bases and J by 2 bases, 8 bases remained unmatched. Here the CDR3 DNA reads TGCGCCAGCAGCCTGACCGGGACAGGAACCTACGAGCAGTACTTC. Translating gives CASSLTGTGTYEQYF. The complete variable domain, with remaining parts taken from reference TRBV5-1 and TRBJ2-7, reads KAGVTQTPRYLIKTRGQQVTLSCSPISGHRSVSWYQQTPGQGLQFLFEYFSETQRNKGNFPGRFSGRQFSNSRSEMNVSTLELGDSALYLCASSLTGTGTYEQYFGPGTRLTVT.

The J gene is TRBJ1-5, the V gene TRBV3-1 (or the pseudogene TRBV3-2); D uncertain. The CDR3 loop spans 12 amino acids. Germline V gene sequence: CDR1 LGHDT, CDR2 YNNKEL (reference sequence). Trimming removed 3 bases at V and 6 bases at J, with 6 bases between. The CDR3 DNA is TGTGCCAGCAGCCAGTGGGGTCAGCCCCAGCATTTT. It specifies CASSQWGQPQHF.

The chain carries TRBV7-2 and TRBJ2-1; D may be TRBD1 (6 bases). CDR1 and CDR2 (germline): SGHTA, FQGNSA. Trimming removed 4 bases from V and 6 bases from J, with 10 bases in between. The CDR3 contains 13 residues. The CDR3 here is CASSSLQGNEQFF. CDR3 DNA: TGTGCCAGCAGCTCGCTACAGGGCAATGAGCAGTTCTTC.

This clone was detected a few times. The rearrangement joins TRBV5-1 to TRBJ2-2; possibly TRBD2 for D (5 bases). Germline CDR1 SGHRS, CDR2 YFSETQ. The CDR3 is made up of 14 amino acids. Trimming stripped 3 bases from V and 7 bases from J, with 13 bases between. CDR3 bases: TGCGCCAGCAGCTACCCCTACGGGAACGGGGAGCTGTTTTTT. Its protein is CASSYPYGNGELFF.

This chain links TRBV5-1 with TRBJ2-5, with 11 nucleotides matching TRBD2. J was trimmed by 5 bases and V by 4 bases; bases with no gene match: 7. The CDR3 consists of 15 residues. CDR1 and CDR2 (germline): SGHRS, YFSETQ. Here the CDR3 DNA reads TGCGCCAGCAGCCGTCATAGCGGGAGGGCCGAGACCCAGTACTTC. This sequence encodes CASSRHSGRAETQYF.

The chain carries TRBV9 and TRBJ2-3; 8 nucleotides align to TRBD2. The trim removed 0 bases at V and 3 bases at J, leaving 9 bases unmatched. Germline V gene lookup returns CDR1 SGDLS and CDR2 YYNGEE. The CDR3 is made up of 17 amino acids. DNA of the CDR3: TGTGCCAGCAGCGTAGCTGTTATTAGCGGGATAACAGATACGCAGTATTTT. Its translation is CASSVAVISGITDTQYF.

V gene TRBV5-5 combines with J gene TRBJ1-2; D is unclear. The CDR3 contains 12 residues. V was clipped by 3 bases and J by 13 bases, with 16 bases between them. Germline loops: CDR1 SGHKS, CDR2 YYEKEE (reference sequence). CDR3 bases: TGTGCCAGCAGCTCCCCGCCTTTCCCTTCCACCTTC. Residues: CASSSPPFPSTF. The full variable domain, in which reference TRBV5-5 and TRBJ1-2 provide the parts outside the CDR3, is DAGVTQSPTHLIKTRGQQVTLRCSPISGHKSVSWYQQVLGQGPQFIFQYYEKEERGRGNFPDRFSARQFPNYSSELNVNALLLGDSALYLCASSSPPFPSTFGSGTRLTVV.

The J gene is TRBJ2-3, the V gene TRBV19; no clear D. Trimming cost V 5 bases and J 2 bases, with 11 bases left between them. The CDR3 runs 14 residues. In germline, CDR1 is LNHDA, CDR2 SQIVND (reference sequence). The CDR3 spells CASSRSTHTDTQYF. CDR3 in DNA: TGTGCCAGTAGTCGGAGTACCCACACAGATACGCAGTATTTT.

This rearrangement joins TRBV27 to TRBJ1-2; D remains ambiguous. Deletions cut 3 bases from V and 7 bases from J, with 12 bases between. CDR3 length equals 13 residues. Per germline, CDR1 MNHEY and CDR2 SMNVEV (reference sequence). The DNA of the CDR3 is TGTGCCAGCAGTTTTTGGCGAGATGGTGGCTACACCTTC. It codes for CASSFWRDGGYTF.

The CDR3 protein is CASSSRQGGNTEAFF. For the CDR3, the DNA is TGTGCCAGCAGTTCTCGACAGGGTGGGAACACTGAAGCTTTCTTT. The gene calls are TRBV28 and TRBJ1-1; 7 nucleotides line up with TRBD1. The germline V gene encodes CDR1 MDHEN and CDR2 SYDVKM. The J segment lost 1 base and the V segment lost 4 bases, leaving 6 bases of the junction unmatched. The CDR3 covers 15 residues.

The J gene is TRBJ2-7, the V gene TRBV14; TRBD2 is a possible D gene (6 bases). The V gene's germline CDR1 is SGHDN and CDR2 FVKESK. Trimming stripped 4 bases from V and 0 bases from J, with 13 bases between. This CDR3 is 15 amino acids long. The CDR3 spells CASSPVGGPSYEQYF. DNA for the CDR3: TGTGCCAGCAGCCCCGTCGGGGGTCCCTCCTACGAGCAGTACTTC.

The chain recombines TRBV7-9 with TRBJ2-1, with TRBD1 matching 7 bases. The germline CDR1 and CDR2 sequences are SEHNR and FQNEAQ (reference sequence). V was pared by 5 bases and J by 10 bases, with 5 bases of the junction left unmatched. CDR3 length: 12 amino acids. The CDR3 is CASSRTGVEQFF. Here the CDR3 DNA reads TGTGCCAGCAGCCGTACAGGGGTCGAGCAGTTCTTC.

V gene TRBV7-9 combines with J gene TRBJ1-3; D unclear. CDR1 is SEHNR, CDR2 FQNEAQ, per germline (reference sequence). This CDR3 has 15 residues. Deletions cut 4 bases from V and 0 bases from J, with 10 bases between. CDR3 coding DNA: TGTGCCAGCAGCTGGAGTCTCAGCTCTGGAAACACCATATATTTT. Its protein is CASSWSLSSGNTIYF.